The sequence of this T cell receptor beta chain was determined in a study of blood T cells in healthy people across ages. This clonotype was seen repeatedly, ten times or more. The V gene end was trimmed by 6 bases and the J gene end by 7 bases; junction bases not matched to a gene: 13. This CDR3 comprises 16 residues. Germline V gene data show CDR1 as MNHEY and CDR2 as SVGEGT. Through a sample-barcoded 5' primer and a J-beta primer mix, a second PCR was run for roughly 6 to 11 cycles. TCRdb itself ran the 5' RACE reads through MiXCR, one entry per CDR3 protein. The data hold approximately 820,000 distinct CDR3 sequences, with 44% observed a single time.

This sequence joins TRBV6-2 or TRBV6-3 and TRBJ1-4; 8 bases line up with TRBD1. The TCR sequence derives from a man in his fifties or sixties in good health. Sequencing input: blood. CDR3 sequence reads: CASRDDRGNRREKLFF. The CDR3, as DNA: TGTGCCAGCAGAGACGACAGGGGTAATCGGCGTGAAAAACTGTTTTTT.